Below, 6 T cell receptor beta chains from the same sample are listed, as sequenced in a study of blood T cell repertoires in COVID-19. The method was immunoSEQ multiplex PCR; TCRdb's version includes in-frame clones alone and lacks a portion of them. This table has 230,000 or so clones, around 81% appearing once. The specimen sequenced was PBMCs or T cells enriched from blood (not recorded which). Every receptor here comes from a man aged 50 to 60 who had recovered from COVID-19.

The rearrangement uses TRBV5-8 and TRBJ1-5, with D hard to call. The length of the CDR3 is 10 residues. Trimming removed 8 bases from V and 7 bases from J, with 7 bases in between. Germline V gene sequence: CDR1 SGHTS, CDR2 YDEGEE. For the CDR3, the DNA is TGTGCCAGTGGGGAGCAGCCCCAGCATTTT. It translates to CASGEQPQHF.

The V call is TRBV11-3, the J call TRBJ2-7, with D maybe TRBD2 (6 bases). V was clipped by 8 bases and J by 5 bases, with 16 bases between them. The CDR3 has 13 residues. Germline CDR1 reads SGHNT; CDR2 reads YENEEA. CDR3 coding DNA: TGTGCCAGCGCCGGGACTCAGGGCCACGAGCAGTACTTC. This translates into CASAGTQGHEQYF.

The rearrangement uses TRBV6-5 and TRBJ1-2; no clear D. The CDR3 spans 15 residues. From germline, CDR1 is MNHEY and CDR2 SVGAGI. Between the trimmed V and J ends, which lost 4 bases and 4 bases, there was a span of 16 bases. CDR3 sequence (DNA): TGTGCCAGCAGTTCATCCGCGACATTGGCCTATGGCTACACCTTC. This encodes CASSSSATLAYGYTF.

The J gene is TRBJ2-7, the V gene TRBV7-2, with D possibly being TRBD2 (6 bases). V was clipped by 8 bases and J by 0 bases, with 20 bases between them. This CDR3 is 16 amino acids long. Germline V gives CDR1 SGHTA, CDR2 FQGNSA. The CDR3 loop is CASAQRGGGSSYEQYF. The CDR3 DNA reads TGTGCCAGCGCTCAGAGGGGTGGGGGGAGCTCCTACGAGCAGTACTTC. Complete variable domain (other parts from reference TRBV7-2 and TRBJ2-7): GAGVSQSPSNKVTEKGKDVELRCDPISGHTALYWYRQSLGQGLEFLIYFQGNSAPDKSGLPSDRFSAERTGGSVSTLTIQRTQQEDSAVYLCASAQRGGGSSYEQYFGPGTRLTVT.

This rearrangement joins TRBV10-1 to TRBJ2-2, with a tentative D call TRBD2 (6 bases). CDR1 and CDR2 from the germline V gene are WNHNN and SYGVQD (reference sequence). The CDR3 covers 16 residues. Trimming took 5 bases from V and 2 from J, leaving 15 bases between them. CDR3 loop: CASSPTRSPNTGELFF. CDR3 in DNA: TGCGCCAGCAGTCCGACTAGGTCCCCTAACACCGGGGAGCTGTTTTTT.

This chain connects TRBV27 to TRBJ1-4; 8 nucleotides agree with TRBD1. Trimming took 5 bases from V and 6 from J; bases not matched to a gene: 8. The CDR3 is 15 residues long. Germline V gives CDR1 MNHEY, CDR2 SMNVEV (reference sequence). The DNA for the CDR3 is TGTGCCAGCAGTCCGGGACAGGCTGGGTATGAAAAACTGTTTTTT. Translated, it gives CASSPGQAGYEKLFF. The full variable domain, with the rest looked up from reference TRBV27 and TRBJ1-4, is EAQVTQNPRYLITVTGKKLTVTCSQNMNHEYMSWYRQDPGLGLRQIYYSMNVEVTDKGDVPEGYKVSRKEKRNFPLILESPSPNQTSLYFCASSPGQAGYEKLFFGSGTQLSVL.